A single sample gave rise to the 22 T cell receptor beta chains below, sequenced in a study of CXCR3 chemokines and chemotherapy response in bladder cancer. TCRdb fed the PCR reads into MiXCR, producing one record per CDR3 protein. Of over 10,000 distinct CDR3 sequences in the sample, around 11% were seen once. Sample collection was performed from a patient whose treatment included neoadjuvant chemotherapy. The receptors derive from a human donor with bladder cancer that did not respond to neoadjuvant chemotherapy.

The chain couples TRBV12-3 or TRBV12-4 to TRBJ1-1; TRBD1 aligns across 8 bases. The CDR3 runs 13 residues. With 11 bases clipped from V and 7 bases from J, the junction kept 12 bases outside the gene matches. Here the CDR3 reads CASLGQGQFEAFF. The CDR3 DNA is TGTGCCTCCCTTGGACAGGGTCAATTTGAAGCTTTCTTT.

There are many counts of this clonotype. The rearrangement links TRBV18 to TRBJ1-5, with 7 bases that match TRBD1. Germline loops: CDR1 KGHSH, CDR2 LQKENI. The CDR3 contains 16 residues. After removal of 4 bases from V and 0 bases from J, the junction contained 6 bases not matched to a gene. In nucleotides, the CDR3 is TGTGCCAGCTCACTCGGGGGACAGACTAGCAATCAGCCCCAGCATTTT. It translates to CASSLGGQTSNQPQHF. The complete variable domain, with remaining parts taken from reference TRBV18 and TRBJ1-5, reads NAGVMQNPRHLVRRRGQEARLRCSPMKGHSHVYWYRQLPEEGLKFMVYLQKENIIDESGMPKERFSAEFPKEGPSILRIQQVVRGDSAAYFCASSLGGQTSNQPQHFGDGTRLSIL.

The CDR3 spells CASSTQVRQPQHF. As DNA, the CDR3 is TGTGCCAGCAGCACACAGGTTCGGCAGCCCCAGCATTTT. The chain has TRBV12-3 or TRBV12-4 and TRBJ1-5; D possibly corresponds to TRBD1 (5 bases). V dropped 6 bases and J dropped 7 bases, with 13 bases sitting between them. The CDR3 consists of 13 residues.

The table lists this clonotype with a count of one. A much more abundant neighbour one base away suggests this may be a read error. V gene TRBV5-4 combines with J gene TRBJ2-5; D gene unclear. The CDR3 totals 17 residues. Germline CDR1 is SGHNT and CDR2 is YYREEE (reference sequence). In DNA form, the CDR3 reads TGTGTCAGCAGACCGGGTGGTGTCGCAGTTTTCCAAGAGACCCAGTACTTC. Translated: CVSRPGGVAVFQETQYF.

At least ten counts were recorded for this clonotype. The chain has TRBV27 and TRBJ2-1, with TRBD2 matching 10 bases. The V gene's germline CDR1 is MNHEY and CDR2 SMNVEV (reference sequence). This CDR3 has 18 residues. V dropped 2 bases and J dropped 3; count of bases not matched to a gene: 10. CDR3: CASSLRAKTSGFYNEQFF. CDR3 DNA sequence: TGTGCCAGCAGTTTAAGGGCCAAGACTAGCGGGTTCTACAATGAGCAGTTCTTC.

This clonotype appeared many times. The chain joins TRBV7-2 to TRBJ1-4; 7 positions match TRBD1. J was trimmed by 3 bases and V by 4 bases; bases with no gene match: 5. Germline CDR1 and CDR2: SGHTA and FQGNSA. This CDR3 is 15 amino acids long. Written as DNA, the CDR3 is TGTGCCAGCAGCTCCGACAGGGTTGCTAATGAAAAACTGTTTTTT. It is translated as CASSSDRVANEKLFF.

This clonotype has ten or more counts. V and J are TRBV19 and TRBJ1-6, with 7 positions matching TRBD1. The V and J ends lost 4 bases and 9 bases, in that order; junction bases with no gene match: 3. This CDR3 is 13 amino acids long. CDR1 and CDR2 from the germline V gene are LNHDA and SQIVND (reference sequence). DNA for the CDR3: TGTGCCAGTAGTACGGCAGGGGGTTCACCCCTCCACTTT. Residues: CASSTAGGSPLHF.

This clonotype was recorded at least ten times. The chain has TRBV19 and TRBJ2-7; TRBD2 matches 10 bases. Looked up from germline, CDR1 is LNHDA and CDR2 is SQIVND (reference sequence). V gave up 3 bases and J gave up 1 base; unmatched junction bases: 3. The CDR3 consists of 15 residues. Written as DNA, the CDR3 is TGTGCCAGTAGTATGCTAGCGGGAGAGTCCTACGAGCAGTACTTC. This encodes CASSMLAGESYEQYF.

In this sample, this clonotype turned up a few times. This chain connects TRBV2 to TRBJ2-1; 10 bases are shared with TRBD2. This CDR3 comprises 14 residues. Trimming at V came to 9 bases and at J to 6 bases, leaving 8 bases not matched to a gene. CDR1 and CDR2 from the germline V gene are SNHLY and FYNNEI. CDR3 in amino acids: CASTGTSERNEQFF. The DNA of the CDR3 is TGTGCCAGTACCGGGACTAGCGAACGCAATGAGCAGTTCTTC.

Ten or more counts support this clonotype. The rearrangement uses TRBV6-5 and TRBJ1-4; D possibly corresponds to TRBD1 (5 bases). V was cut by 0 bases and J by 8 bases, with 16 bases left in between. CDR3 size: 16 residues. From germline, CDR1 is MNHEY and CDR2 SVGAGI. The CDR3 spells CASSYSIQGVWEKLFF. Here the CDR3 DNA reads TGTGCCAGCAGTTACTCGATTCAGGGAGTATGGGAAAAACTGTTTTTT.

This chain connects TRBV30 to TRBJ1-4; D gene ambiguous. The CDR3 has 14 residues. The V end was cut by 3 bases, the J end by 5 bases, with 13 bases between. The germline V gene encodes CDR1 GTSNPN and CDR2 SVGIG (reference sequence). CDR3: CAWRVGGGNEKLFF. The CDR3 DNA follows: TGTGCCTGGAGGGTAGGCGGAGGAAATGAAAAACTGTTTTTT. The full variable domain, its missing parts supplied by reference TRBV30 and TRBJ1-4, is SQTIHQWPATLVQPVGSPLSLECTVEGTSNPNLYWYRQAAGRGLQLLFYSVGIGQISSEVPQNLSASRPQDRQFILSSKKLLLSDSGFYLCAWRVGGGNEKLFFGSGTQLSVL.

V is TRBV20-1 and J is TRBJ2-1; TRBD2 matches 7 bases. In germline, CDR1 is DFQATT, CDR2 SNEGSKA (reference sequence). CDR3 size: 15 residues. The CDR3 bases are TGCAGGCGGGAGACTAGCAGGCGAAAAGACAATGAGCAGTTCTTC. It yields the protein CRRETSRRKDNEQFF.

A note on this clonotype: This may come from a read error, since a much larger clone is one base off. The chain carries TRBV18 and TRBJ2-7; 10 bases match TRBD2. The CDR3 spans 13 residues. J was trimmed by 5 bases and V by 7 bases; bases with no gene match: 5. Germline V lookup: CDR1 KGHSH, CDR2 LQKENI. CDR3 sequence (DNA): TGTGCCAGCTTCGTACTAGCGGGGAACGAGCAGTACTTC. Encoded protein: CASFVLAGNEQYF.

The chain is built from TRBV7-3 and TRBJ1-2; D gene ambiguous. The CDR3 is made up of 14 amino acids. Per germline, CDR1 SGHTA and CDR2 FQGTGA. V was cut by 6 bases and J by 4 bases, with 15 bases left in between. The CDR3 DNA is TGTGCCAGCAGTCCCCGCGTGGGCAGCTATGGCTACACCTTC. Protein: CASSPRVGSYGYTF.

The chain combines TRBV11-2 with TRBJ2-1; the match to TRBD1 covers 8 bases. The CDR3 extends over 14 amino acids. CDR1 SGHAT and CDR2 FQNNGV come from the germline V gene. After removal of 5 bases from V and 7 bases from J, the junction contained 7 bases not matched to a gene. DNA for the CDR3: TGTGCCAGCAGCCCTGGGACAGGTCGGAATGAGCAGTTCTTC. It encodes CASSPGTGRNEQFF.

This clonotype was seen only once. This sequence is one base from a far larger clone and is likely a read error. The chain combines TRBV6-6 with TRBJ1-2; D is undetermined. CDR3 size: 11 residues. Germline CDR1 MNHNY, CDR2 SVGAGI (reference sequence). V was shortened by 5 bases and J by 6 bases, with 7 bases between the two germline ends. The CDR3 sequence is CASSEGNGYTF. In DNA, the CDR3 is TGTGCCAGCAGTGAGGGTAATGGCTACACCTTC.

This clonotype was picked up many times. This chain connects TRBV27 to TRBJ1-4; D is perhaps TRBD1 (5 bases). Trimming took 6 bases from V and 5 from J, leaving 13 bases between them. The CDR3 loop spans 14 amino acids. Germline V lookup: CDR1 MNHEY, CDR2 SMNVEV (reference sequence). The CDR3 coding sequence is TGTGCCAGCAGCCGGGGACGGTCGAATGAAAAACTGTTTTTT. Translation: CASSRGRSNEKLFF. The whole variable domain, filled in from reference TRBV27 and TRBJ1-4, reads EAQVTQNPRYLITVTGKKLTVTCSQNMNHEYMSWYRQDPGLGLRQIYYSMNVEVTDKGDVPEGYKVSRKEKRNFPLILESPSPNQTSLYFCASSRGRSNEKLFFGSGTQLSVL.

This clonotype came up many times. The V gene is TRBV19, the J gene TRBJ2-2; 7 bases map to TRBD2. The CDR3 spans 14 residues. Germline CDR1 and CDR2: LNHDA and SQIVND (reference sequence). V lost 7 bases and J lost 5; bases outside the gene matches: 7. CDR3 loop: CASTNAGETGELFF. CDR3 bases: TGTGCCAGTACCAACGCGGGGGAGACCGGGGAGCTGTTTTTT.

The table lists this clonotype with many counts. The chain has TRBV18 and TRBJ1-1; 7 nucleotides agree with TRBD1. Germline CDR1 reads KGHSH; CDR2 reads LQKENI. The length of the CDR3 is 15 residues. The V segment lost 0 bases and the J segment 3 bases; nucleotides outside the gene matches: 4. The CDR3 coding sequence is TGTGCCAGCTCACCACCGGGACAGAGAGACACTGAAGCTTTCTTT. Translated: CASSPPGQRDTEAFF.

This clonotype occurred many times. The chain combines TRBV15 with TRBJ2-3, with TRBD2 matching 9 bases. In germline, CDR1 is LNHNV, CDR2 YYDKDF (reference sequence). The V and J ends lost 4 bases and 6 bases, in that order; junction bases with no gene match: 11. The length of the CDR3 is 16 residues. The CDR3, as DNA: TGTGCCACCAGCATCGGGACTAGCCCGAGGGGGGATACGCAGTATTTT. Protein sequence: CATSIGTSPRGDTQYF. Together with reference TRBV15 and TRBJ2-3, the CDR3 gives the full variable domain: DAMVIQNPRYQVTQFGKPVTLSCSQTLNHNVMYWYQQKSSQAPKLLFHYYDKDFNNEADTPDNFQSRRPNTSFCFLDIRSPGLGDTAMYLCATSIGTSPRGDTQYFGPGTRLTVL.

This clonotype was observed at least ten times. The V call is TRBV10-3, the J call TRBJ1-4; TRBD1 matches 7 bases. This CDR3 region has 17 residues. Germline values: CDR1 ENHRY, CDR2 SYGVKD. V gave up 0 bases and J gave up 0 bases; unmatched junction bases: 4. CDR3 protein: CAISESAGQTTNEKLFF. The CDR3 coding sequence is TGTGCCATCAGTGAGTCGGCGGGACAGACAACTAATGAAAAACTGTTTTTT.

Ten or more counts support this clonotype. CDR3 DNA sequence: TGTGCCAGTAGCCCAACCAGGGACACTGAAGCTTTCTTT. It translates to CASSPTRDTEAFF. The gene calls are TRBV19 and TRBJ1-1; a weak D match, TRBD1 (5 bases). Germline V gives CDR1 LNHDA, CDR2 SQIVND (reference sequence). V was cut by 6 bases and J by 3 bases, with 11 bases left in between. The length of the CDR3 is 13 residues.